The entry below describes one T cell receptor beta chain. Its antigen is unidentified. This sample stems from a study of siplizumab effects on memory and regulatory T cells. General study results and limits: Naive-or-memory phenotypes were unassignable for roughly 75-95% of proliferating CD4+ or CD8+ clones. Siplizumab significantly reduced alloreactive sequences traceable to unstimulated CD4+ memory cells. Among alloreactive clones, only a minor fraction mapped to unstimulated subsets.

CDR3 length equals 14 residues. Trimming stripped 6 bases from V and 7 bases from J, with 16 bases between. Germline CDR1 MNHEY, CDR2 SVGAGI. Profiling relied on immunoSEQ multiplex PCR, and the TCRdb table lists in-frame clones only, not all of them. Of roughly 100,000 clones in the sample, 85% to 95% were seen once. V and J are TRBV6-5 and TRBJ1-5; the D is unclear. Material for sequencing was CD4+ T cells sorted from blood. This clonotype was obtained from a human donor in good health. CDR3 residues: CASRPGTLWQPQHF. CDR3 nucleotides: TGTGCCAGCAGACCCGGCACCCTGTGGCAGCCCCAGCATTTT.